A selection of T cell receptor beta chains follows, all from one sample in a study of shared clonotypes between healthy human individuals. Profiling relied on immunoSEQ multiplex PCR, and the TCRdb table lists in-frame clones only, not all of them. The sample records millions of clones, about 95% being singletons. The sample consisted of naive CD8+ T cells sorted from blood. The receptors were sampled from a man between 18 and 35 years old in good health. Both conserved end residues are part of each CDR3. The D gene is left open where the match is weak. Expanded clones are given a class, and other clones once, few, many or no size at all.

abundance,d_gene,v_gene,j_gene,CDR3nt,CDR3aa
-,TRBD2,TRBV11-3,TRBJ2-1,TGTGCCAGCAGCCCTTATAGCGGGAGCTCCTACAATGAGCAGTTCTTC,CASSPYSGSSYNEQFF
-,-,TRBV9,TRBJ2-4,TGTGCCAGCAGCGTAGGAGGGGCCAGGGACATTCAGTACTTC,CASSVGGARDIQYF
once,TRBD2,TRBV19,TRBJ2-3,TGTGCCAGTACTCATACCGGGACTAGCGGGAGGGCCCCAGATACGCAGTATTTT,CASTHTGTSGRAPDTQYF
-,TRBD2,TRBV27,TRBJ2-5,TGTGCCAGCAGTCCTTCAGCGGGGGAGAAGGAAGAGACCCAGTACTTC,CASSPSAGEKEETQYF
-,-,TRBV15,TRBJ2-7,TGTGCCACCAGCAGCGAGCGGGTGTATACCTACGAGCAGTACTTC,CATSSERVYTYEQYF
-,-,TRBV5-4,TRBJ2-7,TGTGCCAGCAGCTTGAGTGGGAATGTCTACGAGCAGTACTTC,CASSLSGNVYEQYF
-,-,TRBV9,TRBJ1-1,TGTGCCAGCAGCCACCCCAGGACGGGGATGAACACTGAAGCTTTCTTT,CASSHPRTGMNTEAFF
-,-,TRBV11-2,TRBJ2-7,TGTGCCAGCAGCTTTGGTACAGAGGTCTACGAGCAGTACTTC,CASSFGTEVYEQYF
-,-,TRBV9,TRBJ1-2,TGTGCCAGCAGCTCAGACGGGGGTGGCTATGGCTACACCTTC,CASSSDGGGYGYTF
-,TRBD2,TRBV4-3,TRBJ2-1,TGCGCCAGCAGTCCCGGGACTAGCCCGTACAATGAGCAGTTCTTC,CASSPGTSPYNEQFF
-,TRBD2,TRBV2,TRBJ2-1,TGTGCCAGCAGGGAACTAGCGGGAGTATTGTACAATGAGCAGTTCTTC,CASRELAGVLYNEQFF
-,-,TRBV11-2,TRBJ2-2,TGTGCCAGCAGCCCGGGGACACCCCTCACCGGGGAGCTGTTTTTT,CASSPGTPLTGELFF
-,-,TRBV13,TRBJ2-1,TGTGCCAGCAGCCTAACAGTATCCAATGAGCAGTTCTTC,CASSLTVSNEQFF
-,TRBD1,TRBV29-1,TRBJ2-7,TGCAGCGCCGAGGGGCAGGGGGCCTACGAGCAGTACTTC,CSAEGQGAYEQYF
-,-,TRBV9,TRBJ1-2,TGTGCCAGCAGCGAGGGGTACGGCTACACCTTC,CASSEGYGYTF
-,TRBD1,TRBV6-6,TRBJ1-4,TGTGCCAGCAGCCTTATGACAGGGTGGGATGAAAAACTGTTTTTT,CASSLMTGWDEKLFF
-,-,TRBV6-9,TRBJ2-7,TGTGAATATGAAGGGGGGATAGCCTACGAGCAGTACTTC,CEYEGGIAYEQYF
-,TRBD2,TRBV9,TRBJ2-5,TGTGCCAGCAGCGGACTAGCGGGGCAAGAGACCCAGTACTTC,CASSGLAGQETQYF
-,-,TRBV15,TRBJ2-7,TGTGCCACCTCGGCAGGAGGCGAAGGTTTTGAGCAGTACTTC,CATSAGGEGFEQYF
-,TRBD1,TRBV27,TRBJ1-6,TGTGCCAGCAGTACAGGGGGGAATTCACCCCTCCACTTT,CASSTGGNSPLHF
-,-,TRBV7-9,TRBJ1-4,TGTGCCAGCAGCTTACGACAGGACGCTATTAATGAAAAACTGTTTTTT,CASSLRQDAINEKLFF
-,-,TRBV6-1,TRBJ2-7,TGTGCCAGCAGTGAACAGGGATACTACGAGCAGTACTTC,CASSEQGYYEQYF
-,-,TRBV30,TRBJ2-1,TGTGCCTGGAGTGTGGGCTCCTACAATGAGCAGTTCTTC,CAWSVGSYNEQFF
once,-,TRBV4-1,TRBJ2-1,TGCGCCAGCAGCCTTACCCCAGGAGGATCCTACAATGAGCAGTTCTTC,CASSLTPGGSYNEQFF
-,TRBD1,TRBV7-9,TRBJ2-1,TGTGCCAGCAGTCTCCGGGACAGGGTCCACAATGAGCAGTTCTTC,CASSLRDRVHNEQFF
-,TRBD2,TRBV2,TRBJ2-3,TGTGCCAGCAGTCCTACGGGACTAAACACAGATACGCAGTATTTT,CASSPTGLNTDTQYF
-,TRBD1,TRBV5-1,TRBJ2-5,TGCGCCAGCAGCTGGGACCGGACAGGGGAAGGTCAAGAGACCCAGTACTTC,CASSWDRTGEGQETQYF
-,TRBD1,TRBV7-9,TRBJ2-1,TGTGCCAGCGGAGGACAGGGGAGCAATGAGCAGTTCTTC,CASGGQGSNEQFF
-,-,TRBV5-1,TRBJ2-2,TGCGCCAGCACCATCCTCGCGGGAACGAACACCGGGGAGCTGTTTTTT,CASTILAGTNTGELFF
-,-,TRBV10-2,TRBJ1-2,TGCGCCAGCAGTGAAGGCGGTAACTATGGCTACACCTTC,CASSEGGNYGYTF
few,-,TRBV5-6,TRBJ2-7,TGTGCCAGCAGCTTGGAGGGCAGCTCCTACGAGCAGTACTTC,CASSLEGSSYEQYF
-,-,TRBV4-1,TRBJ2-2,TGCGCCAGCAATCCTTCAAACACCGGGGAGCTGTTTTTT,CASNPSNTGELFF
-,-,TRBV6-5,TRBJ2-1,TGTGCCAGCAGTTACGTCGGGAACTATTACAATGAGCAGTTCTTC,CASSYVGNYYNEQFF
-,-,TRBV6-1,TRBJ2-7,TGTGCCAGCGCTTTTGGGAACTCCTACGAGCAGTACTTC,CASAFGNSYEQYF
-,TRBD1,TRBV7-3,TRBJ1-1,TGTGCCAGCAGCCCTCTTGGGACAGGGGCCTCGAACACTGAAGCTTTCTTT,CASSPLGTGASNTEAFF
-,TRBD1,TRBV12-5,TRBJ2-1,TGTGCTAGTGGTTTCGCCCTGACCCAGGACAGGGGGCCCTACAATGAGCAGTTCTTC,CASGFALTQDRGPYNEQFF
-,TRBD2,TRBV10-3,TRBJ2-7,TGTGCCATCAGTGAGTCTGAACTAGCGGGCCTAAGGTTCCCCTACGAGCAGTACTTC,CAISESELAGLRFPYEQYF
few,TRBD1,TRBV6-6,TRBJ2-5,TGTGCCAGCAGTTACATATGGGACAGGGGACGCGAGACCCAGTACTTC,CASSYIWDRGRETQYF
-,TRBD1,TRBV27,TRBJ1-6,TGTGCCAGCAGCGCAACAGGGGGTGTTAATTCACCCCTCCACTTT,CASSATGGVNSPLHF
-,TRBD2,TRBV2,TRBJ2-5,TGTGCCAGCAGTGTGACTAGCGGGGGGGGAGACGAGACCCAGTACTTC,CASSVTSGGGDETQYF
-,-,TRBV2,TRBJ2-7,TGTGCCAGCAGGGGGGACCTTAGCTACGAGCAGTACTTC,CASRGDLSYEQYF
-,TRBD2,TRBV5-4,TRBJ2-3,TGTGCCAGCAGCTTGGCTAGCGGTACAGATACGCAGTATTTT,CASSLASGTDTQYF
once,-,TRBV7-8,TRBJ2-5,TGTGCCAGCAGCTTAGGAGGGGGGGGCGAGACCCAGTACTTC,CASSLGGGGETQYF
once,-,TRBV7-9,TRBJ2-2,TGTGCCAGCAGCACAGCCGGGACTGGGAACACCGGGGAGCTGTTTTTT,CASSTAGTGNTGELFF
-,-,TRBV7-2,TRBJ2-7,TGTGCCAGCAGCTTAGATGCTAGCTGGCATTACGAGCAGTACTTC,CASSLDASWHYEQYF
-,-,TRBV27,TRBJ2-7,TGTGCCAGCAGTTTAGTGGGCGGAGCCTACGAGCAGTACTTC,CASSLVGGAYEQYF
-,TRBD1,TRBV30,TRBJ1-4,TGTGCCTGGAGTGGGACAGGTCCGACTCTTGATGAAAAACTGTTTTTT,CAWSGTGPTLDEKLFF
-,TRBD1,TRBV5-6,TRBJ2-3,TGTGCCAGCAGCCCACCGGGACAGGGGTGGACAGATACGCAGTATTTT,CASSPPGQGWTDTQYF
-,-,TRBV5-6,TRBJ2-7,TGTGCCAGCAGCATGGGGGATTCCTACGAGCAGTACTTC,CASSMGDSYEQYF
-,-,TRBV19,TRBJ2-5,TGTGCCAGTAGATCTGGGATGGAGACCCAGTACTTC,CASRSGMETQYF
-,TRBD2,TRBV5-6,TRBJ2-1,TGTGCCAGCAGTTTTAGCGGGGGTCCCTCCTACAATGAGCAGTTCTTC,CASSFSGGPSYNEQFF
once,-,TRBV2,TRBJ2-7,TGTGCCAGCAGTGACTGGGGGTCCTACGAGCAGTACTTC,CASSDWGSYEQYF
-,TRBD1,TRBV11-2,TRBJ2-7,TGTGCCAGCAGCTTAGCAGGACAGGGGGCGGGTGAGCAGTACTTC,CASSLAGQGAGEQYF
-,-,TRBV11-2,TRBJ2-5,TGTGCCAGCAGCCTCTATACTACCTTCCAAGAGACCCAGTACTTC,CASSLYTTFQETQYF
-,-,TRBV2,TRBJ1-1,TGTGCCAGCAGTCAGGAGAACACTGAAGCTTTCTTT,CASSQENTEAFF
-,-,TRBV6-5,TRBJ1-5,TGTGCCAGCAGTTACCGGGTGGGGAGCAATCAGCCCCAGCATTTT,CASSYRVGSNQPQHF
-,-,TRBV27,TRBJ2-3,TGTGCCAGCCGCCCCGCGGCGCCTACAGATACGCAGTATTTT,CASRPAAPTDTQYF
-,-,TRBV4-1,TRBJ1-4,TGCGCCAGCAGCCAACGCCAACTCAACCCCATCAATGAAAAACTGTTTTTT,CASSQRQLNPINEKLFF
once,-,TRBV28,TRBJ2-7,TGTGCCAGCAGTACTGACTCCACACGAACCTCAACCTACGAGCAGTACTTC,CASSTDSTRTSTYEQYF
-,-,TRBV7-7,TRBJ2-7,TGTGCTAGCAGCCTATCCCCCGGCTACGAGCAGTACTTC,CASSLSPGYEQYF